The 11 T cell receptor beta chains presented below share a single source sample, sequenced in a study of T cell repertoires in cytomegalovirus infection. Using its own MiXCR run on the reads, TCRdb lists one record per CDR3 protein. The sample includes about half a million distinct CDR3 sequences, under 45% of them seen just once. Antigens for these TCRs are unknown. The specimen was cultured PBMCs, collected from culture after CMV antigen stimulation. The receptors come from a human donor in good health (CMV status not recorded). Some clones in this sample may be carry-over from other donors' samples.

This rearrangement joins TRBV2 to TRBJ1-5, with D tentatively TRBD1 (6 bases). V was clipped by 4 bases and J by 5 bases, with 12 bases between them. Germline V gene lookup returns CDR1 SNHLY and CDR2 FYNNEI. The CDR3 contains 14 residues. DNA for the CDR3: TGTGCCAGCAGTGGGGCAGGGGTCCATCAGCCCCAGCATTTT. Translation gives CASSGAGVHQPQHF.

The rearrangement links TRBV12-3 or TRBV12-4 to TRBJ2-3; perhaps TRBD1 as D (8 bases). V shed 7 bases and J shed 0 bases, with 17 bases lying between them. The CDR3 has 16 residues. CDR3 region: CASTQGASGSTDTQYF. Here the CDR3 DNA reads TGTGCCAGCACTCAGGGGGCTAGCGGTAGCACAGATACGCAGTATTTT.

This clonotype was recorded a few times. This sequence joins TRBV7-9 and TRBJ1-6; 8 nucleotides agree with TRBD1. This CDR3 spans 16 amino acids. The V gene end was trimmed by 8 bases and the J gene end by 6 bases; junction bases not matched to a gene: 12. Germline V lookup: CDR1 SEHNR, CDR2 FQNEAQ (reference sequence). The CDR3 DNA reads TGTGCCAGCCACCCCGGCCAGGGGGCGATTAATTCACCCCTCCACTTT. Residues: CASHPGQGAINSPLHF.

This clonotype was recorded only once. The J gene is TRBJ1-5, the V gene TRBV6-5, with 9 bases matching TRBD1. The germline CDR1 and CDR2 sequences are MNHEY and SVGAGI. The CDR3 loop spans 15 amino acids. V was pared by 5 bases and J by 6 bases, with 8 bases of the junction left unmatched. CDR3 loop: CASSPGTGRGQPQHF. The CDR3 DNA sequence: TGTGCCAGCAGTCCCGGGACAGGGAGAGGTCAGCCCCAGCATTTT.

This chain uses TRBV5-1 with TRBJ1-1; maybe TRBD1 (6 bases). The V and J ends lost 6 bases and 1 base respectively, with 10 bases between them. CDR3 length: 13 residues. Germline values: CDR1 SGHRS, CDR2 YFSETQ. The CDR3 DNA is TGCGCCAGCAAGCCGGGGGCGAACACTGAAGCTTTCTTT. Protein product: CASKPGANTEAFF.

Only one count was recorded for this clonotype. V gene TRBV4-2 combines with J gene TRBJ2-1; possible D gene TRBD2, 6 bases. V was pared by 0 bases and J by 8 bases, with 23 bases between. The germline CDR1 and CDR2 sequences are LGHNA and YNFKEQ. This CDR3 comprises 18 residues. The CDR3 loop reads CASSQEWVAVLQGDEQFF. CDR3 sequence (DNA): TGTGCCAGCAGCCAAGAGTGGGTAGCGGTCCTGCAGGGAGATGAGCAGTTCTTC.

This clonotype has only a few counts. V is TRBV4-1 and J is TRBJ2-1; a weak D match, TRBD2 (6 bases). This CDR3 has 17 amino acids. Between the trimmed V and J ends, which lost 4 bases and 3 bases, there was a span of 19 bases. Germline V gene sequence: CDR1 MGHRA, CDR2 YSYEKL. The CDR3 sequence is CASSPGGGAGDYNEQFF. The CDR3 coding sequence is TGCGCCAGCAGCCCCGGGGGTGGGGCAGGCGACTACAATGAGCAGTTCTTC.

The chain has TRBV29-1 and TRBJ2-2; D tentatively reads TRBD1 or TRBD2 (5 bases each). The V end lost 6 bases, the J end lost 0 bases, and 8 bases lay between the germline ends. The CDR3 is made up of 13 amino acids. The germline CDR1 and CDR2 sequences are SQVTM and ANQGSEA. The CDR3 nucleotides read TGCAGCGTGGGACCCTCGAACACCGGGGAGCTGTTTTTT. Amino acids: CSVGPSNTGELFF.

This clonotype was counted between two and nine times. The chain recombines TRBV18 with TRBJ2-5; no firm D call. Trimming left V 0 bases short and J 3 bases short, with 5 bases between. From germline, CDR1 is KGHSH and CDR2 LQKENI. The CDR3 has 13 amino acids. This CDR3 reads CASSPPGKETQYF. Here the CDR3 DNA reads TGTGCCAGCTCACCACCGGGGAAAGAGACCCAGTACTTC.

In this sample, this clonotype turned up a few times. The rearrangement joins TRBV7-9 to TRBJ1-3; D is unclear. The CDR3 contains 16 residues. Germline V lookup: CDR1 SEHNR, CDR2 FQNEAQ (reference sequence). Written as DNA, the CDR3 is TGTGCGGTTCGTTCGGGAAGAGAGAGCCTAGGAAACACCATATATTTT. Encoded protein: CAVRSGRESLGNTIYF.

J is TRBJ1-1 and V is TRBV19; 7 nucleotides align to TRBD1. The J segment lost 10 bases and the V segment lost 3 bases, leaving 11 bases of the junction unmatched. The CDR3 has 14 residues. Germline loops: CDR1 LNHDA, CDR2 SQIVND (reference sequence). The CDR3 DNA sequence: TGTGCCAGTAGTATGCGCGGACAGGCCTATGGAGCTTTCTTT. It codes for CASSMRGQAYGAFF.